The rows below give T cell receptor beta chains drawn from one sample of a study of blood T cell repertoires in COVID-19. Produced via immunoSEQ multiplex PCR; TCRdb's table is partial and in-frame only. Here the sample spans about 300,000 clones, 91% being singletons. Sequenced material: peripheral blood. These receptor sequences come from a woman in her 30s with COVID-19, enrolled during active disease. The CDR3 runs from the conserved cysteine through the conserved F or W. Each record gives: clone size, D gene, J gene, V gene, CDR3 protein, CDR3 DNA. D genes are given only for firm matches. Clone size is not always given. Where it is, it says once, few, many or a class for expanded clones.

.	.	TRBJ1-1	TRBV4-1	CASSHLGQTDTEAFF	TGCGCCAGCAGCCACTTAGGCCAGACTGACACTGAAGCTTTCTTT
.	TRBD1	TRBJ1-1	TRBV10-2	CASTWLMGQGARRNTEAFF	TGCGCCAGCACCTGGCTAATGGGACAGGGGGCTCGTCGGAACACTGAAGCTTTCTTT
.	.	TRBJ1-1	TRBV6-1	CASSEDWSEAFF	TGTGCCAGCAGTGAAGACTGGTCTGAAGCTTTCTTT
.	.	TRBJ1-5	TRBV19	CASRIASGAYNQPQHF	TGTGCCAGTAGGATCGCCAGCGGGGCGTACAATCAGCCCCAGCATTTT
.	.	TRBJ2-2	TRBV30	CAWLRGNTGELFF	TGTGCCTGGTTGAGAGGCAACACCGGGGAGCTGTTTTTT
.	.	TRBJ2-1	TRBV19	CASTPGSYNEQFF	TGTGCCAGTACCCCCGGCTCCTACAATGAGCAGTTCTTC
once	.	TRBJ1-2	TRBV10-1	CASIETVTYGYTF	TGCGCCAGCATAGAGACAGTTACCTATGGCTACACCTTC
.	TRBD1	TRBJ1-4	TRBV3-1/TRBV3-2	CASSQSTGGTNEKLFF	TGTGCCAGCAGCCAGTCTACAGGGGGAACTAATGAAAAACTGTTTTTT
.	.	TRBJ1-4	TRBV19	CASSHSDRTNEKLFF	TGTGCCAGTAGTCACTCCGACAGGACTAATGAAAAACTGTTTTTT
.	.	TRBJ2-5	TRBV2	CASSDEGTQYF	TGTGCCAGCAGTGACGAGGGGACCCAGTACTTC
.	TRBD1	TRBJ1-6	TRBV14	CASSLWTGINSPLHF	TGTGCCAGCAGCCTATGGACAGGGATTAATTCACCCCTCCACTTT